The 10 T cell receptor beta chains presented below share a single source sample, sequenced in a study of cytomegalovirus exposure and HLA in healthy donors. The PCR contained 60 Vbeta and 13 Jbeta primers. This table comes from immunoSEQ multiplex PCR, and its TCRdb copy is limited to in-frame clones, with some not included. The repertoire table contains under 70,000 clones. Material for sequencing was PBMCs. All receptors come from a man in his fifties in good health and CMV-seropositive.

V is TRBV5-1 and J is TRBJ2-1; 9 positions agree with TRBD2. J gave up 5 bases and V 5 bases, and 8 bases lay outside the gene matches. Germline CDR1 SGHRS, CDR2 YFSETQ. This CDR3 has 15 residues. The CDR3 is CASSFSGGRDNEQFF. CDR3 nucleotide sequence: TGCGCCAGCAGTTTTAGCGGGGGTCGCGACAATGAGCAGTTCTTC.

The chain joins TRBV12-5 to TRBJ2-5; the D gene is possibly TRBD1 (6 bases). The CDR3 is 15 amino acids. Trimming cost V 7 bases and J 0 bases, with 15 bases left between them. CDR1 and CDR2 (germline): LGHNT, FRNRAP. The CDR3 is CASASTGLYQETQYF. The CDR3 coding sequence is TGTGCTAGTGCTTCGACAGGTTTGTACCAAGAGACCCAGTACTTC.

CDR3 in amino acids: CASRRGGPTGELFF. For the CDR3, the DNA is TGTGCCAGCAGACGGGGGGGCCCCACCGGGGAGCTGTTTTTT. The chain employs TRBV27 and TRBJ2-2, with 8 bases lining up with TRBD2. V shed 6 bases, J shed 4 bases, and the junction held 4 bases outside the gene matches. Germline V gene sequence: CDR1 MNHEY, CDR2 SMNVEV (reference sequence). The CDR3 runs to 14 residues.

The chain employs TRBV19 and TRBJ2-2, with D maybe TRBD1 (6 bases). Germline V gives CDR1 LNHDA, CDR2 SQIVND (reference sequence). V gave up 10 bases and J gave up 2 bases, with 20 bases separating them. The CDR3 has 16 amino acids. The CDR3 sequence: CATFTPGQGNTGELFF. For the CDR3, the DNA is TGTGCCACCTTCACACCGGGACAAGGAAACACCGGGGAGCTGTTTTTT. The variable domain in full, completed from reference TRBV19 and TRBJ2-2, reads DGGITQSPKYLFRKEGQNVTLSCEQNLNHDAMYWYRQDPGQGLRLIYYSQIVNDFQKGDIAEGYSVSREKKESFPLTVTSAQKNPTAFYLCATFTPGQGNTGELFFGEGSRLTVL.

The rearrangement uses TRBV4-3 and TRBJ2-4; 8 bases are shared with TRBD1. The V segment lost 3 bases and the J segment 7 bases; nucleotides outside the gene matches: 5. From germline, CDR1 is LGHNA and CDR2 YSLEER. The CDR3 loop spans 14 amino acids. The CDR3, as DNA: TGCGCCAGCAGCCACGTCGACAGGGGTAACATTCAGTACTTC. Translated: CASSHVDRGNIQYF.

This rearrangement joins TRBV6-5 to TRBJ1-4; D gene uncertain. Trimming stripped 6 bases from V and 4 bases from J, with 6 bases between. The germline CDR1 and CDR2 sequences are MNHEY and SVGAGI. The CDR3 loop spans 12 amino acids. The chain's CDR3 is CASSPHNEKLFF. CDR3 bases: TGTGCCAGCAGCCCCCATAATGAAAAACTGTTTTTT.

The chain carries TRBV30 and TRBJ2-7, with D unclear. Germline-derived CDR1 and CDR2 are GTSNPN and SVGIG (reference sequence). The V end was cut by 0 bases, the J end by 5 bases, with 5 bases between. This CDR3 comprises 11 residues. CDR3 coding DNA: TGTGCCTGGAGTGTGGCCAACGAGCAGTACTTC. It yields the protein CAWSVANEQYF.

This chain joins TRBV7-2 and TRBJ2-3, with 9 bases fitting TRBD2. This CDR3 is 15 amino acids long. CDR1 SGHTA and CDR2 FQGNSA come from the germline V gene. Trimming took 0 bases from V and 4 from J; bases not matched to a gene: 2. The CDR3 sequence is CASSLAGLAADTQYF. The CDR3 nucleotides read TGTGCCAGCAGCTTAGCGGGACTAGCAGCAGATACGCAGTATTTT.

The J gene is TRBJ1-6, the V gene TRBV13; no clear D gene. The V end was cut by 9 bases, the J end by 0 bases, with 6 bases between. This CDR3 contains 13 residues. CDR1 and CDR2 (germline): PRHDT, FYEKMQ (reference sequence). The CDR3 region has the DNA TGTGCCAGTTCCAGCTCCTATAATTCACCCCTCCACTTT. This gives the protein CASSSSYNSPLHF.

V and J are TRBV9 and TRBJ1-1; D is ambiguous. Germline V gene sequence: CDR1 SGDLS, CDR2 YYNGEE. This CDR3 has 14 residues. The V gene lost 4 bases and the J gene lost 0 bases, with 10 bases spanning the gap. DNA for the CDR3: TGTGCCAGCAGCAAGCGGCCGGTGAACACTGAAGCTTTCTTT. It translates to CASSKRPVNTEAFF.